This T cell receptor beta chain was recorded in a study of tumor-infiltrating lymphocytes in primary liver carcinoma. Study information: Subjects consisted of male and female patients aged 30 to 69 years.

Unsorted bulk tissue (roughly 17-34 mg) underwent RNA and DNA co-extraction. Chronic HBV infection affected patients, none of whom had received treatment. Germline CDR1 and CDR2: MGHRA and YSYEKL. V shed 7 bases and J shed 1 base, with 23 bases lying between them. This CDR3 region has 18 residues. Making TCR beta cDNA involved around 500 ng total RNA and a constant-region primer. Libraries of TCR beta came from three nested multiplex PCR rounds with slightly modified ARM-PCR. Each of the first two PCR rounds ran nine to ten cycles with TRBV1-TRBV30 forward and C-beta reverse primers. TCRdb itself ran the multiplex PCR reads through MiXCR, one entry per CDR3 protein. The table has over 95,000 distinct CDR3 sequences, 69% seen once. Study-wide results and caveats: Blood trailed tumors significantly in top-250-clone fraction (p = 0.039).

In the case of this clonotype: Its antigen is as yet unknown. A read error is possible here, since a much larger clone lies one base away. Without the conserved terminal phenylalanine or tryptophan, this CDR3 likely stems from a read error.

The sequenced sample was liver tumor tissue from sampling region 5. Subset indicated: tumor region T5, tumor centre. This TCR came from a woman aged 55-70 years with primary liver carcinoma and hepatitis B virus infection. The rearrangement joins TRBV4-1 to TRBJ1-3; D is perhaps TRBD1 (6 bases). This chain's CDR3 is CASNSLGGELLSGNTIYL. DNA of the CDR3: TGCGCCAGCAACTCCTTAGGGGGGGAACTTTTATCTGGAAACACCATATATCTT.